The rows below give T cell receptor beta chains drawn from one sample of a study of blood T cell repertoires in COVID-19. TCRdb's table, derived via immunoSEQ multiplex PCR, lists solely in-frame clones and lacks some. This sample has more than 110,000 clones, with under 85% found just once. Source material: PBMCs or T cells enriched from blood (not recorded which). The receptors were gathered from a woman aged 18-29 years who had been exposed to COVID-19. Both conserved end residues are trimmed from each CDR3. A D gene is named only where the DNA matches it firmly.

j_call d_call v_call cdr3_aa
TRBJ2-1 . TRBV2 ASSETRVPYNEQF
TRBJ2-3 . TRBV19 ASSRRTDTQY
TRBJ2-1 . TRBV25-1 ASSASYEQF
TRBJ2-7 . TRBV6-6 ASSRDPTLTYEQY
TRBJ2-7 TRBD2 TRBV28 ASSSSGSDEQY
TRBJ1-2 . TRBV5-8 ASSLGTVYWVKGYT
TRBJ1-3 . TRBV6-5 ASSRTVDSGNTIY
TRBJ2-7 TRBD2 TRBV5-1 ASSLSVAGNYEQY
TRBJ1-5 . TRBV7-3 ASSLNGDQPQH
TRBJ2-7 TRBD1 TRBV27 ASSLSQGVEQY
TRBJ1-3 . TRBV7-2 ASSLRQSSGNTIY
TRBJ2-7 TRBD2 TRBV5-1 ASSYLSSGTGNEQY
TRBJ2-7 . TRBV5-5 ASSPAGGQSFYEQY
TRBJ1-4 . TRBV2 ASSEVGALF
TRBJ1-5 TRBD1 TRBV30 AWSPGGRQPQH
TRBJ2-2 TRBD2 TRBV7-7 ASSQQRGLAGGTGELF
TRBJ2-3 TRBD2 TRBV4-2 ASSLMGLRRSGDTQY
TRBJ2-4 TRBD2 TRBV9 ASSGGLAGKNIQY
TRBJ2-5 TRBD2 TRBV9 ASSMGLAERETQY
TRBJ1-3 . TRBV25-1 ASMGTGGRNTIY
TRBJ1-5 . TRBV15 ATSRDIGVGNQPQH
TRBJ2-6 . TRBV3-1/TRBV3-2 ASSQVRSGSSGANVLT
TRBJ2-5 . TRBV7-3 ASSLTGRSAGKETQY
TRBJ1-6 . TRBV7-9 ASSLKVAGLTNSPLH
TRBJ2-1 TRBD2 TRBV28 ASSQSGDSYNEQF
TRBJ1-5 . TRBV19 ASSTRQDSNQPQH
TRBJ1-2 . TRBV5-5 ASSLDRANYGYT
TRBJ2-5 TRBD1 TRBV7-9 ASSLDRGRETQY
TRBJ1-1 . TRBV28 ASGQTLNTEAF
TRBJ2-3 TRBD1 TRBV6-5 ASTRQGMTDTQY
TRBJ2-7 . TRBV6-5 ASSYSGRAGEQY
TRBJ1-2 . TRBV20-1 SASPRGGYT
TRBJ2-5 . TRBV11-2 ASRSQETQY
TRBJ2-2 TRBD1 TRBV24-1 ATSGDRVKAGELF
TRBJ2-4 . TRBV19 ASSIAQGKAKNIQY
TRBJ1-3 . TRBV4-3 ASSQEILSAGNTIY
TRBJ1-3 . TRBV5-6 ASSPTHSGNTIY
TRBJ1-5 . TRBV19 ASSTYRADQPQH
TRBJ1-5 TRBD1 TRBV10-3 AISEDRGMYQPQH
TRBJ1-6 TRBD1 TRBV20-1 SASWDSPDSSYNSPLH